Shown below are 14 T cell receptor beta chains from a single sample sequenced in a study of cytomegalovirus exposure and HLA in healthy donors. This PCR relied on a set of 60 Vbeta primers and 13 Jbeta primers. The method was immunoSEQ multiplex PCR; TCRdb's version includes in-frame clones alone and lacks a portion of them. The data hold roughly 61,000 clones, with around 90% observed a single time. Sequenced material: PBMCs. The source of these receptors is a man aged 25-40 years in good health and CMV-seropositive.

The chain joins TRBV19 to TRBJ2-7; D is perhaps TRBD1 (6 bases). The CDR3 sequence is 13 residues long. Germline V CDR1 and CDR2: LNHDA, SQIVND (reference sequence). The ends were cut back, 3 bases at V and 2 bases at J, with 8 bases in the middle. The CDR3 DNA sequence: TGTGCCAGTAGTATGGACAGAACCTACGAGCAGTACTTC. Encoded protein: CASSMDRTYEQYF.

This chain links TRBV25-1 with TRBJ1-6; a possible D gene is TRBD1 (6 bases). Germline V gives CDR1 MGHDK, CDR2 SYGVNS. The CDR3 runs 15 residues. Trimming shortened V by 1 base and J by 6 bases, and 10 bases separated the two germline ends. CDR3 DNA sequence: TGTGCCAGCAGTGAATTATCAGGGGCTAATTCACCCCTCCACTTT. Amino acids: CASSELSGANSPLHF.

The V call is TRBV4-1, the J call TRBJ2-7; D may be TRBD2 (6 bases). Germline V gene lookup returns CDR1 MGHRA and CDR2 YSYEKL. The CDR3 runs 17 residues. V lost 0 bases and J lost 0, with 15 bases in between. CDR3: CASSQDAASERSYEQYF. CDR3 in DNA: TGCGCCAGCAGCCAAGATGCGGCTAGCGAACGCTCCTACGAGCAGTACTTC.

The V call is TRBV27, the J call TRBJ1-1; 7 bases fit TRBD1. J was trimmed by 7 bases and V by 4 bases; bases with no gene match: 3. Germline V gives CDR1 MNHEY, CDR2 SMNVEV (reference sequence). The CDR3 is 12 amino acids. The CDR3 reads CASSSQGVEAFF. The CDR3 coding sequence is TGTGCCAGCAGTTCCCAGGGGGTTGAAGCTTTCTTT.

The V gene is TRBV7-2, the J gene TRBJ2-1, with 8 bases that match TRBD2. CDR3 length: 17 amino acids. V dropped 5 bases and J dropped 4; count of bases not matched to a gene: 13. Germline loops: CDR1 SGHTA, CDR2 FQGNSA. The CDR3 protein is CASSPEAGLGIYNEQFF. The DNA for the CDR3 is TGTGCCAGCAGCCCCGAAGCGGGACTAGGGATTTACAATGAGCAGTTCTTC.

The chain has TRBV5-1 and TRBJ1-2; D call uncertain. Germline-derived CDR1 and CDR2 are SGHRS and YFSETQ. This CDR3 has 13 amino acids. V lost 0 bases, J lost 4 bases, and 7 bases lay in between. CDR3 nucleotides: TGCGCCAGCAGCTTGGACAGCAGCTATGGCTACACCTTC. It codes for CASSLDSSYGYTF.

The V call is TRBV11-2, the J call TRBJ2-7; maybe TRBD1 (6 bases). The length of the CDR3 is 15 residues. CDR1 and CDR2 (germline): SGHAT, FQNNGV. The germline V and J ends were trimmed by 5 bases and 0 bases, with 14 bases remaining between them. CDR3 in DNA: TGTGCCAGCAGCCTCAACAGGGCCTCCTCCTACGAGCAGTACTTC. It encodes CASSLNRASSYEQYF. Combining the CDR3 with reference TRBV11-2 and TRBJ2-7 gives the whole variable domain EAGVAQSPRYKIIEKRQSVAFWCNPISGHATLYWYQQILGQGPKLLIQFQNNGVVDDSQLPKDRFSAERLKGVDSTLKIQPAKLEDSAVYLCASSLNRASSYEQYFGPGTRLTVT.

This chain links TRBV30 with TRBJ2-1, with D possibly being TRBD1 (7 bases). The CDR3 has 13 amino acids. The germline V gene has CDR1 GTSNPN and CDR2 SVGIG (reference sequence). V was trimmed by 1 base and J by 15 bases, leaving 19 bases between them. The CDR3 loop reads CAWSGGDSKKPFF. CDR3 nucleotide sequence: TGTGCCTGGAGTGGCGGGGACAGCAAAAAACCGTTCTTC.

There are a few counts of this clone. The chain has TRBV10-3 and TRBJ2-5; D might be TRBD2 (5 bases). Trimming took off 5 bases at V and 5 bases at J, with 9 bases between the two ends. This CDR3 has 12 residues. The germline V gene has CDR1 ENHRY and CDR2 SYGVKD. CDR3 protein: CAISLAGETQYF. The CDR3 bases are TGTGCCATCAGTCTAGCTGGGGAGACCCAGTACTTC.

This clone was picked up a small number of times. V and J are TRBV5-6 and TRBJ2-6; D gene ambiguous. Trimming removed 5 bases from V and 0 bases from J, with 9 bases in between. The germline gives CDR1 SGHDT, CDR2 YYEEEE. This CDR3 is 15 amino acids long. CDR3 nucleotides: TGTGCCAGCAGAGTGAGGAGCTCTGGGGCCAACGTCCTGACTTTC. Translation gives CASRVRSSGANVLTF.

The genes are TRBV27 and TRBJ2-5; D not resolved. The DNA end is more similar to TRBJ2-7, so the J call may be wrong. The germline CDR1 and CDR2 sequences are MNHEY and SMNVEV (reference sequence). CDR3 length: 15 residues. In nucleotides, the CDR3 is TGTGCCAGCAGTTTATCGGCGGTTACCATTTACGAGCAGTACTTC. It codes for CASSLSAVTIYEQYF.

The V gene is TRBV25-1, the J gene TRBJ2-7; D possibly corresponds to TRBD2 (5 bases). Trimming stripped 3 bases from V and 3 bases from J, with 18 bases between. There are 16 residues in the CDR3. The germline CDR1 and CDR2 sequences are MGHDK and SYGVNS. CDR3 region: CASSETDSPPNYEQYF. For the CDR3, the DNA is TGTGCCAGCAGTGAGACGGACTCTCCGCCTAACTACGAGCAGTACTTC.

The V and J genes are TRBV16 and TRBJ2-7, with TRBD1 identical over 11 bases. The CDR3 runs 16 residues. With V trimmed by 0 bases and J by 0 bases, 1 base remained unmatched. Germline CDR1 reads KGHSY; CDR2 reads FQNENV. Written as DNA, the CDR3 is TGTGCCAGCAGCCAATCAGGGACAGGGGGCTCCTACGAGCAGTACTTC. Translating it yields CASSQSGTGGSYEQYF. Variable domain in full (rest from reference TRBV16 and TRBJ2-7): GEEVAQTPKHLVRGEGQKAKLYCAPIKGHSYVFWYQQVLKNEFKFLISFQNENVFDETGMPKERFSAKCLPNSPCSLEIQATKLEDSAVYFCASSQSGTGGSYEQYFGPGTRLTVT.

The CDR3 DNA follows: TGTGCCAGCAGCTTAGCCCCATGGAGACAGGGGGCTGGAAACACCATATATTTT. Translated, it gives CASSLAPWRQGAGNTIYF. The chain is built from TRBV7-6 and TRBJ1-3; TRBD1 aligns across 9 bases. V was clipped by 0 bases and J by 2 bases; unmatched bases: 8. This CDR3 is built from 18 residues. Germline V gene data show CDR1 as SGHVS and CDR2 as FNYEAQ. The full variable domain, rest sourced from reference TRBV7-6 and TRBJ1-3, is GAGVSQSPRYKVTKRGQDVALRCDPISGHVSLYWYRQALGQGPEFLTYFNYEAQQDKSGLPNDRFSAERPEGSISTLTIQRTEQRDSAMYRCASSLAPWRQGAGNTIYFGEGSWLTVV.